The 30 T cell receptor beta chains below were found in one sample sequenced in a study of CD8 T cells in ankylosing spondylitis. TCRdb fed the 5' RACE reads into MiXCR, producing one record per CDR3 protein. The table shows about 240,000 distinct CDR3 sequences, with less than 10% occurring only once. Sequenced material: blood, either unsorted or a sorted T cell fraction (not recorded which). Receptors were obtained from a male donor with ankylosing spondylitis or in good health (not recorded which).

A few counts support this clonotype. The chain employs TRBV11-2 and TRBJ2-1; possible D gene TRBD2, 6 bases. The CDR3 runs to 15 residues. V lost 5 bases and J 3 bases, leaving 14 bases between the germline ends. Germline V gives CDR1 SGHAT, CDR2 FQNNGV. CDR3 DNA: TGTGCCAGCAGCCCCGGGACTTGGAACTACAATGAGCAGTTCTTC. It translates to CASSPGTWNYNEQFF.

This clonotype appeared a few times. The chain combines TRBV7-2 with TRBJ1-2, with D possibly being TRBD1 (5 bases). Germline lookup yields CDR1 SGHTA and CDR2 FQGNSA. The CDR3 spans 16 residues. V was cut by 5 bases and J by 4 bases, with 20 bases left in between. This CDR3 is CASSPRSRQPLYGYTF. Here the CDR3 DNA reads TGTGCCAGCAGCCCCCGCTCTAGACAGCCTCTCTATGGCTACACCTTC.

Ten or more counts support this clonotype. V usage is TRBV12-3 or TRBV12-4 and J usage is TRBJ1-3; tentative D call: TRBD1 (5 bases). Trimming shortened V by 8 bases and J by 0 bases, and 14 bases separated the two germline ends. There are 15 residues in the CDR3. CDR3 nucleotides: TGTGCCAGCCGCCTAGGGGTAAACTCTGGAAACACCATATATTTT. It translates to CASRLGVNSGNTIYF.

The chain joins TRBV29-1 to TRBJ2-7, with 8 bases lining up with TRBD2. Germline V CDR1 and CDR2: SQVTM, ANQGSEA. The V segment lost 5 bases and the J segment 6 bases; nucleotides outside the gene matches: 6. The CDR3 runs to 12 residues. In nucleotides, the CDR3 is TGCAGCGTTCCGGGAGGGCCTGCCGAGCAGTACTTC. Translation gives CSVPGGPAEQYF.

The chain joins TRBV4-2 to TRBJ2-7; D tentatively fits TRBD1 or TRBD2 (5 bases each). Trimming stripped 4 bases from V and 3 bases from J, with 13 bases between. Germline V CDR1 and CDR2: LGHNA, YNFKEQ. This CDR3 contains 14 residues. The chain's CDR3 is CASSPGLLCYEQYF. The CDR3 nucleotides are TGTGCCAGCAGCCCGGGGCTCCTCTGCTACGAGCAGTACTTC.

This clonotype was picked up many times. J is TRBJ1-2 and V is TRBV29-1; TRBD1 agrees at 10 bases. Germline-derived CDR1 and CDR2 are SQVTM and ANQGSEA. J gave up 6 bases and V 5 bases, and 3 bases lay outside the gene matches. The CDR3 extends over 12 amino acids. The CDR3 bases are TGCAGCGTTCCGACAGGGGGCCATGGCTACACCTTC. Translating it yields CSVPTGGHGYTF. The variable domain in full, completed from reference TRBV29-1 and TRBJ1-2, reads SAVISQKPSRDICQRGTSLTIQCQVDSQVTMMFWYRQQPGQSLTLIATANQGSEATYESGFVIDKFPISRPNLTFSTLTVSNMSPEDSSIYLCSVPTGGHGYTFGSGTRLTVV.

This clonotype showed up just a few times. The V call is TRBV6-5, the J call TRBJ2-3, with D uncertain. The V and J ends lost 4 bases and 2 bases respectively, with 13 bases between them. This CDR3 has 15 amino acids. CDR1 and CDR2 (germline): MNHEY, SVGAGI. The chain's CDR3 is CASSSRQPITDTQYF. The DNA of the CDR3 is TGTGCCAGCAGTTCCCGACAACCCATCACAGATACGCAGTATTTT.

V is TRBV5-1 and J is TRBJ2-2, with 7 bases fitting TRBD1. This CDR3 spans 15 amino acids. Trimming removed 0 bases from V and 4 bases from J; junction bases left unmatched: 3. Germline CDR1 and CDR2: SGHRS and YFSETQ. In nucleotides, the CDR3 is TGCGCCAGCAGCTTGGGACAGGGTGTCACCGGGGAGCTGTTTTTT. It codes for CASSLGQGVTGELFF.

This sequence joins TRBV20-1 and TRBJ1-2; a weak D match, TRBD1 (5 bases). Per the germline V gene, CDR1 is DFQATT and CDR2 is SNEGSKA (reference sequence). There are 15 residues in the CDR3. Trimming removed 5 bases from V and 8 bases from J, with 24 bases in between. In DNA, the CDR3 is TGCAGTGCTCCTACACTCGGACAACTCCGGGAGGGCTACACCTTC. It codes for CSAPTLGQLREGYTF.

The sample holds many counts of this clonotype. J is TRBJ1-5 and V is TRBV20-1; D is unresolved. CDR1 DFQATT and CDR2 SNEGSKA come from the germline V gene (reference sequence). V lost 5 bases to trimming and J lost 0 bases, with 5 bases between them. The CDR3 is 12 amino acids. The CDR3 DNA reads TGCAGTGCTGGCGGTAGCAATCAGCCCCAGCATTTT. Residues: CSAGGSNQPQHF.

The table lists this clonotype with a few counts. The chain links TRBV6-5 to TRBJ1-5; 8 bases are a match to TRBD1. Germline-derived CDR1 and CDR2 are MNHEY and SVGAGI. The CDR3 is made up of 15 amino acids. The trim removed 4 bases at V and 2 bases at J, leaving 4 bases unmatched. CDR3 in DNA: TGTGCCAGCAGTTTCGACAGGGGTGGCAATCAGCCCCAGCATTTT. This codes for CASSFDRGGNQPQHF.

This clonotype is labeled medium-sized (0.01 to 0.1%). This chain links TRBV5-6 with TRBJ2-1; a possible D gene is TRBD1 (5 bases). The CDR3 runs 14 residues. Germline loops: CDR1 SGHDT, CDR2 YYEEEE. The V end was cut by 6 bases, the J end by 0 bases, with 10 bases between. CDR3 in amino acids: CASIRQSSYNEQFF. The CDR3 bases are TGTGCCAGCATCCGACAGAGCTCCTACAATGAGCAGTTCTTC. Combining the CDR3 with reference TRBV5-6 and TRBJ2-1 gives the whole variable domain DAGVTQSPTHLIKTRGQQVTLRCSPKSGHDTVSWYQQALGQGPQFIFQYYEEEERQRGNFPDRFSGHQFPNYSSELNVNALLLGDSALYLCASIRQSSYNEQFFGPGTRLTVL.

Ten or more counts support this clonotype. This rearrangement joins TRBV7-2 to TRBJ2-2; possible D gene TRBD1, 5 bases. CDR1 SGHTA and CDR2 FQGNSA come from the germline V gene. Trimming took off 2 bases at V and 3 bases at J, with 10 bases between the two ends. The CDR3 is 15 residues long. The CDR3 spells CASSLYGADTGELFF. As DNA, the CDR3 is TGTGCCAGCAGCTTATATGGGGCTGACACCGGGGAGCTGTTTTTT.

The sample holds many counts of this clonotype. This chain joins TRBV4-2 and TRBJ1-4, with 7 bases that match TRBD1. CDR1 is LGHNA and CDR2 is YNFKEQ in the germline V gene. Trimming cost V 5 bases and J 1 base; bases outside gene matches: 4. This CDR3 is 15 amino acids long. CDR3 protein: CASSSGTVTNEKLFF. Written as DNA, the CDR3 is TGTGCCAGCAGCTCCGGGACAGTAACTAATGAAAAACTGTTTTTT.

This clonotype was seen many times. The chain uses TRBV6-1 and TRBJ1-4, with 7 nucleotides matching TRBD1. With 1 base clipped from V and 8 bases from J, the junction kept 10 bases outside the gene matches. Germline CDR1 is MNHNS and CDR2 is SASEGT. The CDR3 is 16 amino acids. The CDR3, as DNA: TGTGCCAGCAGTGAAGGTCGGGGACAGACTCGCGAAAAACTGTTTTTT. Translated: CASSEGRGQTREKLFF.

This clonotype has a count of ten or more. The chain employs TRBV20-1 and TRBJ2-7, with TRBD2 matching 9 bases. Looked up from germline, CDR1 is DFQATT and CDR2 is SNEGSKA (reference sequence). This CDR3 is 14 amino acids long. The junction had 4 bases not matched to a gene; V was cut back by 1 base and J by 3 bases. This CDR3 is CSARVASGIYEQYF. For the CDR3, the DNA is TGCAGTGCTAGAGTGGCTAGCGGGATCTACGAGCAGTACTTC.

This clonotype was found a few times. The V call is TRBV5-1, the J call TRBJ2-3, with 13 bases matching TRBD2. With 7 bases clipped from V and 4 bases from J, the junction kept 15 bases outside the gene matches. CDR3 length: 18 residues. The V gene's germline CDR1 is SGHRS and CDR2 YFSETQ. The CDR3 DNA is TGCGCCAGCGGCCACGGACTAGCGGGGGCTCGGCACGCAGATACGCAGTATTTT. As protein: CASGHGLAGARHADTQYF.

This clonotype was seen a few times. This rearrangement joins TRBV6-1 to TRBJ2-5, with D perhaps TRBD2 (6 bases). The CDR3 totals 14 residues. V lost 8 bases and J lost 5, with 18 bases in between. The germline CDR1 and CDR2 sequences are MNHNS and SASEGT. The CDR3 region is CASPYPAGEETQYF. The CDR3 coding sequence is TGTGCCAGCCCCTATCCAGCGGGCGAGGAGACCCAGTACTTC.

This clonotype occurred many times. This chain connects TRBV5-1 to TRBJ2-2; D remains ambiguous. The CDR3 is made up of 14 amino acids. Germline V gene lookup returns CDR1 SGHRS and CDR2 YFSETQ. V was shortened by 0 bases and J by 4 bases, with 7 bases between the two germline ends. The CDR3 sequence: CASSLASGTGELFF. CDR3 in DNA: TGCGCCAGCAGCTTGGCTAGTGGCACCGGGGAGCTGTTTTTT.

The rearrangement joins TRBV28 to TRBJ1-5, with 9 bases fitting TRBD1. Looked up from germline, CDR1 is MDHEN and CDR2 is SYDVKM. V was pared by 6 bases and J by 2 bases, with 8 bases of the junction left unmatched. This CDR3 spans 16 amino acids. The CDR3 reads CASRRTGVVRNQPQHF. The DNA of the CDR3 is TGTGCCAGCAGGCGGACAGGGGTGGTTCGCAATCAGCCCCAGCATTTT.

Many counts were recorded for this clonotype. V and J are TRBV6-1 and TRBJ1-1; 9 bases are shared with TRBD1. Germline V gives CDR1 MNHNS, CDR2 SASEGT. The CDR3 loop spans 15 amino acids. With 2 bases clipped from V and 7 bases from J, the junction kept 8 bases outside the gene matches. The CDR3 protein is CASSETGTGFGEAFF. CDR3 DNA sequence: TGTGCCAGCAGTGAAACCGGGACAGGGTTTGGTGAAGCTTTCTTT.

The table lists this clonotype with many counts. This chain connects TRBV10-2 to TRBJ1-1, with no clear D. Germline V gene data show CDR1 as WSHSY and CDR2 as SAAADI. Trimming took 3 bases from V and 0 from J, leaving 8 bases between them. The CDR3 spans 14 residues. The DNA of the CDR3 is TGCGCCAGCAGTGATCCCCATTTGAACACTGAAGCTTTCTTT. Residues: CASSDPHLNTEAFF.

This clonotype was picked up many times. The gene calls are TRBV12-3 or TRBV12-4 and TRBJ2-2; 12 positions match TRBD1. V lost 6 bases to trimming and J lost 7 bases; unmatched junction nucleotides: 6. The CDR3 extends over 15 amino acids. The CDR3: CASSGTGGYLGELFF. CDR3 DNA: TGTGCCAGCAGCGGGACAGGGGGCTACCTCGGGGAGCTGTTTTTT.

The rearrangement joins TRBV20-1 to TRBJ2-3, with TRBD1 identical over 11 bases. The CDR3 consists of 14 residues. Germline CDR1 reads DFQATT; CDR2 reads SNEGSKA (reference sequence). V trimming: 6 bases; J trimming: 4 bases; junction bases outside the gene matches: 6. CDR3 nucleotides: TGCAGTGCGTTTAGGACAGGGGGCGCAGATACGCAGTATTTT. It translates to CSAFRTGGADTQYF.

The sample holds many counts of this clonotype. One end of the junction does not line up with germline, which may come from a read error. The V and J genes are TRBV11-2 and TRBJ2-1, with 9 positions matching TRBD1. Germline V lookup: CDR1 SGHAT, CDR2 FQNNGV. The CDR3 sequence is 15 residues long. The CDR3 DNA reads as TGCGCCAGCAGCCCGGGACAGGGATCCTACAATGAGCAGTTCTTC. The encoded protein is CASSPGQGSYNEQFF.

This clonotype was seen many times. Here the CDR3 reads CASSPSGRAGYNEQFF. The CDR3 DNA reads as TGTGCCAGCAGTCCTAGCGGGAGGGCGGGCTACAATGAGCAGTTCTTC. The chain joins TRBV6-2 or TRBV6-3 to TRBJ2-1, with TRBD2 identical over 12 bases. This CDR3 spans 16 amino acids. V shed 5 bases and J 3 bases; nucleotides not matched to a gene: 5. Germline CDR1 and CDR2: MNHEY and SVGEGT.

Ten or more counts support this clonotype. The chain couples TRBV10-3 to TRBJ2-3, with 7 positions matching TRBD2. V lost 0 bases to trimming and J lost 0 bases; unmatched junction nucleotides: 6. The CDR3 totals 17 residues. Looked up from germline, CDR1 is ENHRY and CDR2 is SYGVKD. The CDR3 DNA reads TGTGCCATCAGTGAGTCCCCTAGCGGATCTAGCACAGATACGCAGTATTTT. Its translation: CAISESPSGSSTDTQYF.

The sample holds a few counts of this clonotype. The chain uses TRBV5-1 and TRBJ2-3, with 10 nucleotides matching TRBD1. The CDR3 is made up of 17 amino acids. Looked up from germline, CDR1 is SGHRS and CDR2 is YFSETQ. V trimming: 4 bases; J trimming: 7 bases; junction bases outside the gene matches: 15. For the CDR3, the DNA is TGCGCCAGCAGCCTGACCCCCTGGGACAGGGGAGTTCATACGCAGTATTTT. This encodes CASSLTPWDRGVHTQYF.

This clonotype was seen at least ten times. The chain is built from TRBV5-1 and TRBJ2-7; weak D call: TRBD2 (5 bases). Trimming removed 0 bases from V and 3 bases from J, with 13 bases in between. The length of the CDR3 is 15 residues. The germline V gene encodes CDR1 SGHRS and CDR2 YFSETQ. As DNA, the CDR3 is TGCGCCAGCAGCTTGGATACGGGATCCTTCTACGAGCAGTACTTC. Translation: CASSLDTGSFYEQYF.

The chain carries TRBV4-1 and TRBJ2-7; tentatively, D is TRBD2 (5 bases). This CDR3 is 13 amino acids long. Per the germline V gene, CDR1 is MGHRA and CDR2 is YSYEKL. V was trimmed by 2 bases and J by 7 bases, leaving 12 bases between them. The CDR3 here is CASSQIVRGEQYF. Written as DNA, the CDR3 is TGCGCCAGCAGCCAAATTGTCCGCGGGGAGCAGTACTTC.